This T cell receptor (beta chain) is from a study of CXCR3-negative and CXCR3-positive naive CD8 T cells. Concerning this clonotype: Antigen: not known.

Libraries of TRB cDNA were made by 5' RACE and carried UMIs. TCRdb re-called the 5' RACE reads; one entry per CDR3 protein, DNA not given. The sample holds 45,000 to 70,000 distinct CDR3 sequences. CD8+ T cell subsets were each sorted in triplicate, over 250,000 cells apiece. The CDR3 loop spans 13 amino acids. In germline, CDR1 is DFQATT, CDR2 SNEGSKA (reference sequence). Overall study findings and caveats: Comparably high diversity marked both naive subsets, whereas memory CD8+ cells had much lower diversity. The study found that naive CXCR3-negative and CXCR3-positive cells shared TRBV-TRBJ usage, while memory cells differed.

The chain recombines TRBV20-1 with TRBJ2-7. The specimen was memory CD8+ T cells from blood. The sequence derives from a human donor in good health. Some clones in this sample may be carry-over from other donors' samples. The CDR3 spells CSARDVSRYEQYF.